This T cell receptor (beta chain) came from a study of CD8+ T cells in alopecia areata. Study-wide findings and caveats: Besides other cells, scalp samples also yield sequences of resident alphabeta T cells from normal skin. Between patients, shared TCR sequences were less clear than in mice. This was possibly due in part to HLA diversity in the patient population. Lesional scalp exceeded normal scalp in clonality, especially in alopecia totalis/universalis.

The sequencing template was cDNA reverse transcribed from extracted RNA. The data were produced by immunoSEQ multiplex PCR, yet TCRdb's version contains in-frame clones alone and is incomplete. The sample shows some 200,000 clones, around 50% of them seen only once. The sorting of PBMCs gave CD4+ and CD8+ T cells. This clone has only a few counts. Its specificity is not known. The sequenced sample consisted of CD8+ T cells sorted from blood. The TCR originated in a human donor in good health.

CDR3: CASSDPSGGLSYEQYF. The CDR3 DNA reads TGTGCCAGCAGTGATCCAAGCGGGGGCCTTTCTTACGAGCAGTACTTC. V is TRBV2 and J is TRBJ2-7, with 8 positions matching TRBD2. This CDR3 is 16 amino acids long. Trimming removed 3 bases from V and 4 bases from J; junction bases left unmatched: 11. CDR1 and CDR2 from the germline V gene are SNHLY and FYNNEI.